This T cell receptor (beta chain) was sequenced during a study of PD-L1 blockade in urothelial cancer. Study-wide context: Prior regimens of chemotherapy numbered 0 to 3 per patient. Blood drawn 3 weeks (second dose) and 6 weeks after treatment start was analyzed. Per blood sample, T cells had a median of 141,255.

Looked up from germline, CDR1 is MNHEY and CDR2 is SMNVEV (reference sequence). Between the trimmed V and J ends, which lost 8 bases and 6 bases, there was a span of 10 bases. The CDR3 sequence is 12 residues long. The table came from immunoSEQ multiplex PCR; TCRdb's copy has only in-frame clones and leaves some out. The sample gives fewer than 50,000 clones, roughly 89% of which show up once; about 6.8% is in the top ten. The sample's time point: peripheral blood 6 weeks after treatment start. Patients each gave 1 to 8 samples, pretreatment and on-treatment. The chain has TRBV27 and TRBJ2-2; D may be TRBD2 (5 bases). The sample consisted of PBMCs, taken around atezolizumab (anti-PD-L1) treatment. The clonotype originates from a man aged 65 to 79 with urothelial cancer. In DNA form, the CDR3 reads TGTGCCAGCCGCGCGGGCTCCGGGGAGCTGTTTTTT. It yields the protein CASRAGSGELFF.